A single sample gave rise to the 8 T cell receptor beta chains below, sequenced in a study of T cell responses to AZD1222 COVID-19 vaccine. The assay was immunoSEQ multiplex PCR, and TCRdb's table has in-frame clones only and misses some. The profile shows about 110,000 clones, nearly 90% of them singletons. The sample consisted of peripheral blood, taken 28 days after the second AZD1222 dose. These receptor sequences come from an adult who received the AZD1222 COVID-19 vaccine.

The chain joins TRBV7-2 to TRBJ2-3; 8 nucleotides line up with TRBD1. This CDR3 is built from 14 residues. V shed 4 bases, J shed 4 bases, and the junction held 4 bases outside the gene matches. From germline, CDR1 is SGHTA and CDR2 FQGNSA. The CDR3 region has the DNA TGTGCCAGCAGCTCCAACAGGGGGTCAGATACGCAGTATTTT. Its protein product is CASSSNRGSDTQYF.

The chain joins TRBV2 to TRBJ1-6, with D maybe TRBD1 (5 bases). CDR1 is SNHLY and CDR2 is FYNNEI in the germline V gene. Trimming left V 4 bases short and J 12 bases short, with 16 bases between. This CDR3 is built from 14 residues. CDR3 loop: CASSGSTEVLPLHF. For the CDR3, the DNA is TGTGCCAGCAGTGGTTCGACAGAGGTATTACCCCTCCACTTT.

The rearrangement links TRBV4-3 to TRBJ1-6; the match to TRBD1 covers 9 bases. The junction had 2 bases not matched to a gene; V was cut back by 1 base and J by 1 base. Germline assignment: CDR1 LGHNA and CDR2 YSLEER. The CDR3 contains 17 residues. The CDR3 protein is CASSQGGQGSYNSPLHF. CDR3 bases: TGCGCCAGCAGCCAAGGGGGACAGGGTTCCTATAATTCACCCCTCCACTTT.

This sequence joins TRBV12-3 or TRBV12-4 and TRBJ2-2; D is uncertain. CDR3 length: 12 amino acids. Trimming removed 7 bases from V and 3 bases from J, with 6 bases in between. The CDR3 nucleotides read TGTGCCAGCAATCCCGACACCGGGGAGCTGTTTTTT. This sequence encodes CASNPDTGELFF.

The gene calls are TRBV30 and TRBJ1-5; TRBD1 matches at 8 bases. The V gene end was trimmed by 1 base and the J gene end by 0 bases; junction bases not matched to a gene: 8. Germline V CDR1 and CDR2: GTSNPN, SVGIG (reference sequence). There are 17 residues in the CDR3. The CDR3 DNA reads as TGTGCCTGGAGTGCCGACAGGGGACCATATAGCAATCAGCCCCAGCATTTT. It translates to CAWSADRGPYSNQPQHF.

This clone was observed a single time. The chain has TRBV29-1 and TRBJ1-3; D is unresolved. There are 12 residues in the CDR3. Germline V gene data show CDR1 as SQVTM and CDR2 as ANQGSEA. V lost 6 bases to trimming and J lost 4 bases, with 10 bases between them. CDR3 DNA: TGCAGCGTGTGGGCAGAAGGAAACACCATATATTTT. This gives the protein CSVWAEGNTIYF.

The gene calls are TRBV3-1 (or the pseudogene TRBV3-2) and TRBJ1-5; D is undetermined. Per germline, CDR1 LGHDT and CDR2 YNNKEL (reference sequence). The CDR3 is 14 residues long. With 4 bases removed from V and 6 bases from J, the gap between germline ends came to 13 bases. CDR3 bases: TGTGCCAGCAGCCCCGTACTAATGGGTCAGCCCCAGCATTTT. Protein: CASSPVLMGQPQHF.

The chain joins TRBV6-2 or TRBV6-3 to TRBJ1-2; perhaps TRBD1 as D (6 bases). The V end lost 3 bases, the J end lost 3 bases, and 8 bases lay between the germline ends. This CDR3 contains 13 residues. Germline loops: CDR1 MNHEY, CDR2 SVGEGT. Here the CDR3 reads CASSYAGDYGYTF. CDR3 bases: TGTGCCAGCAGTTATGCAGGGGACTATGGCTACACCTTC.